The entry that follows covers one T cell receptor beta chain sequence. Its antigen is not known. The CDR3 covers 13 residues. Germline assignment: CDR1 SQVTM and CDR2 ANQGSEA. V lost 6 bases, J lost 2 bases, and 2 bases stayed unmatched. Libraries were prepared by immunoSEQ multiplex PCR; TCRdb keeps only in-frame clonotypes and omits some of them. The data contain 75,000 to 100,000 clones, over 85% of them singletons. The data stem from a study of siplizumab effects on memory and regulatory T cells. Findings of the study overall: Left unconfirmed was the suppressive function of proliferating Tregs from siplizumab cultures.

The specimen sequenced was non-Treg CD4+ T cells sorted from blood. The sequence came from a human donor in good health. This rearrangement joins TRBV29-1 to TRBJ1-5; 9 bases line up with TRBD1. In nucleotides, the CDR3 is TGCAGCGTGGGACAGGGAGGCAATCAGCCCCAGCATTTT. Its translation: CSVGQGGNQPQHF.